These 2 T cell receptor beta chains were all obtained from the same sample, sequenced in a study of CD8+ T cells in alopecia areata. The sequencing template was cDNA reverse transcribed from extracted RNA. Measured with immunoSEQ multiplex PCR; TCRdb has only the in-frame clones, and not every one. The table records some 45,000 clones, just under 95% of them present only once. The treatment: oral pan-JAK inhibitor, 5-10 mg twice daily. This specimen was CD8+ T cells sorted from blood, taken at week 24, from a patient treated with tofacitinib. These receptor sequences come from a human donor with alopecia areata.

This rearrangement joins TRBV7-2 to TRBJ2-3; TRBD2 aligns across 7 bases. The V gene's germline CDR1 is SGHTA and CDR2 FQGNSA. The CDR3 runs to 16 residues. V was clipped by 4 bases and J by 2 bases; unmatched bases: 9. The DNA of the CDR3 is TGTGCCAGCAGCTCGGGACTAACCCCGTACACAGATACGCAGTATTTT. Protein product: CASSSGLTPYTDTQYF.

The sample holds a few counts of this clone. CDR3 protein: CASSALALYNEQFF. CDR3 DNA sequence: TGTGCCAGCAGTGCTCTAGCTCTTTACAATGAGCAGTTCTTC. V gene TRBV2 combines with J gene TRBJ2-1; TRBD2 is a possible D gene (5 bases). CDR1 SNHLY and CDR2 FYNNEI come from the germline V gene. CDR3 length: 14 residues. Trimming stripped 4 bases from V and 4 bases from J, with 11 bases between.